These T cell receptor beta chains were read from a single sample in a study of T cell repertoires in cytomegalovirus infection. TCRdb reprocessed the reads via MiXCR and lists one record per CDR3 protein. The sample records around 450,000 distinct CDR3 sequences, approximately 33% being singletons. The sequencing sample was made of PBMCs. The receptors derive from a human donor in good health (CMV status not recorded). Some clones in this sample may be carry-over from other donors' samples. Both conserved end residues are part of each CDR3. The order of the fields is J gene, D gene, V gene, CDR3 protein. A D gene is named only where the DNA matches it firmly.

J: TRBJ2-3
D: NA
V: TRBV6-2/TRBV6-3
CDR3: CASSYSLVGLTDTQYF

J: TRBJ2-7
D: TRBD2
V: TRBV4-1
CDR3: CASSQDIQREVYEQYF

J: TRBJ1-4
D: NA
V: TRBV20-1
CDR3: CSARVPTNEKLFF

J: TRBJ1-2
D: NA
V: TRBV12-3/TRBV12-4
CDR3: CASSSVGQPYGYTF

J: TRBJ2-3
D: TRBD2
V: TRBV6-1
CDR3: CASSDATGRGGVLGQYF

J: TRBJ1-4
D: NA
V: TRBV28
CDR3: CASSASRRPGSEKLFF

J: TRBJ2-2
D: NA
V: TRBV25-1
CDR3: CASTGTAESTGELFF

J: TRBJ1-2
D: NA
V: TRBV20-1
CDR3: CSARWTAYGYTF

J: TRBJ2-3
D: TRBD2
V: TRBV5-6
CDR3: CASSPGLASDTQYF

J: TRBJ1-4
D: NA
V: TRBV6-1
CDR3: CASTTEGPREKLFF